This T cell receptor (beta chain) is from a study of T cells in Graves' hyperthyroidism and ophthalmopathy. Study background: At the time of initial diagnosis and before any treatment, peripheral blood was collected. Study findings and constraints: The majority of expanded thyroid clonotypes above 0.001 also appeared in blood.

TCR beta CDR3 region amplification was performed from RNA transcripts. When the TCR CDR3 underwent first-round RT-PCR, the HTBI primer set was used. TCRdb reprocessed the multiplex PCR reads via MiXCR and lists one record per CDR3 protein. The sample includes around 700,000 distinct CDR3 sequences, 30% to 40% of them seen just once. The CDR3 runs 17 residues. V lost 4 bases to trimming and J lost 0 bases, with 16 bases between them. Per germline, CDR1 LGHDT and CDR2 YNNKEL (reference sequence). In regard to this clonotype: As yet, its antigen is unknown.

The source is a woman aged 40 to 50 with Graves' hyperthyroidism. Sequencing used blood. V usage is TRBV3-1 and J usage is TRBJ1-5; D is unclear. The CDR3 loop reads CASSPRSAVDSNQPQHF. CDR3 nucleotides: TGTGCCAGCAGCCCCCGATCGGCCGTCGATAGCAATCAGCCCCAGCATTTT. Complete variable domain (other parts from reference TRBV3-1 and TRBJ1-5): DTAVSQTPKYLVTQMGNDKSIKCEQNLGHDTMYWYKQDSKKFLKIMFSYNNKELIINETVPNRFSPKSPDKAHLNLHINSLELGDSAVYFCASSPRSAVDSNQPQHFGDGTRLSIL.